This T cell receptor (beta chain) emerged from a study of cytomegalovirus exposure and HLA in healthy donors. Study-level points and caveats: Diagnosis of cytomegalovirus status made by the classifier reportedly showed high specificity and sensitivity. Reportedly, fewer N-insertions than the roughly 690-donor mean appeared in an Asian-associated ancestry cluster in a later analysis.

PCR primers comprised 60 Vbeta and 13 Jbeta primers. Repertoires were generated with immunoSEQ multiplex PCR, while TCRdb's copy carries only in-frame clones and drops some. This sample has 55,000 to 80,000 clones, with roughly four fifths found just once. Trimming stripped 6 bases from V and 5 bases from J, with 20 bases between. CDR3 length: 15 residues. In germline, CDR1 is SGDLS, CDR2 YYNGEE. This clone was found a few times. Its antigen is not identified. This chain joins TRBV9 and TRBJ2-5, with D possibly matching TRBD2 (7 bases). The sequencing input was PBMCs. The clonotype comes from a man aged 18-30 years in good health and CMV-seronegative. Here the CDR3 DNA reads TGTGCCAGCATCCTTCGAAGGGGGGGTCAGGAGACCCAGTACTTC. This gives the protein CASILRRGGQETQYF.